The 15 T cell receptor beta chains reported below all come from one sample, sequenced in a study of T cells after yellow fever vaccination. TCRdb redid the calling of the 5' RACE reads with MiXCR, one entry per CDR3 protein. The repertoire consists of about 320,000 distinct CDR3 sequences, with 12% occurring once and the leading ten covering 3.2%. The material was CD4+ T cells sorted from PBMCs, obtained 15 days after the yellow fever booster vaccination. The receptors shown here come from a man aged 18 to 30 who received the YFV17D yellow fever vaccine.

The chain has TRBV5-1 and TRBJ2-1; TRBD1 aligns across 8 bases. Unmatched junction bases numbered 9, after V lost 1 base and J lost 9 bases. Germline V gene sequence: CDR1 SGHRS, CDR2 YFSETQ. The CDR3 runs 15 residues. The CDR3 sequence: CASSLPGTGVGEQFF. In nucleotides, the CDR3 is TGCGCCAGCAGCTTGCCCGGGACAGGAGTAGGTGAGCAGTTCTTC. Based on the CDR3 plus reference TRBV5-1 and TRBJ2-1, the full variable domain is KAGVTQTPRYLIKTRGQQVTLSCSPISGHRSVSWYQQTPGQGLQFLFEYFSETQRNKGNFPGRFSGRQFSNSRSEMNVSTLELGDSALYLCASSLPGTGVGEQFFGPGTRLTVL.

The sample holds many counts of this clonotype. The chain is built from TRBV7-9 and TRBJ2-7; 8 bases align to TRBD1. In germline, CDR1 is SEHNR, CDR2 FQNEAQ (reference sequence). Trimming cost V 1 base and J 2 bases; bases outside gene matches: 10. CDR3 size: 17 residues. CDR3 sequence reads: CASSLVPIRTGTYEQYV. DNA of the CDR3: TGTGCCAGCAGCTTAGTCCCTATTCGGACAGGGACCTACGAGCAGTACGTC.

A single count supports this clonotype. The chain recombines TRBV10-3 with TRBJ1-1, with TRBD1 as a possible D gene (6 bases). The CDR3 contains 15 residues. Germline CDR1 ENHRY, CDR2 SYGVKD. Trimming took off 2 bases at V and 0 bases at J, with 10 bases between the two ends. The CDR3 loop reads CAISEGQTMNTEAFF. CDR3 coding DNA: TGTGCCATCAGTGAGGGACAGACGATGAACACTGAAGCTTTCTTT.

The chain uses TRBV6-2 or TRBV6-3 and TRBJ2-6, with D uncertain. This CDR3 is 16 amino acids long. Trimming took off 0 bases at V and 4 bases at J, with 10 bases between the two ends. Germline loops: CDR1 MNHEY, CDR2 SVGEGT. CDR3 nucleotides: TGTGCCAGCAGTTACTCGAGAGTCTCCGGGGCCAACGTCCTGACTTTC. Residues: CASSYSRVSGANVLTF.

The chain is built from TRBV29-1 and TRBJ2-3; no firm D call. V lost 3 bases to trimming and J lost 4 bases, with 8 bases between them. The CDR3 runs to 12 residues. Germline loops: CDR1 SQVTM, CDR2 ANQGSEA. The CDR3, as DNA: TGCAGCGTTGAGGGCCCCCCAGATACGCAGTATTTT. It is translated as CSVEGPPDTQYF.

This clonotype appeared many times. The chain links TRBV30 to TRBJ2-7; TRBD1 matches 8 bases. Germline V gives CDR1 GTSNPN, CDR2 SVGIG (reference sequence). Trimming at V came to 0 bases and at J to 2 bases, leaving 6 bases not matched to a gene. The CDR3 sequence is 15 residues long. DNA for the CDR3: TGTGCCTGGAGTGTAGGGACAGGAGTACCCTACGAGCAGTACTTC. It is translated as CAWSVGTGVPYEQYF.

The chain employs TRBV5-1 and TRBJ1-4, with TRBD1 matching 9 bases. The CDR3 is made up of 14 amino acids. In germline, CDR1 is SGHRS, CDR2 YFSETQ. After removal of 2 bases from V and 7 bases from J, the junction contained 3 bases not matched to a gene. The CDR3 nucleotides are TGCGCCAGCAGCTTACAGGGGGCCGGTGAAAAACTGTTTTTT. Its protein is CASSLQGAGEKLFF.

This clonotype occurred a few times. In DNA form, the CDR3 reads TGTGCCAGCAGTTTATTAGGGGGCTCGAGGGGAAACACCATATATTTT. Translated, it gives CASSLLGGSRGNTIYF. The V gene is TRBV12-3 or TRBV12-4, the J gene TRBJ1-3; 7 bases map to TRBD1. The J segment lost 4 bases and the V segment lost 2 bases, leaving 8 bases of the junction unmatched. CDR3 length: 16 amino acids.

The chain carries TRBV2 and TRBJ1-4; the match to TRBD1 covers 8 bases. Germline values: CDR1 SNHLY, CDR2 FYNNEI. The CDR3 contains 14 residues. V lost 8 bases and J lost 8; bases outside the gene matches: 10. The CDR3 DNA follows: TGTGCCAGCGCCCGGGACAGGTCTTCCGAAAAACTGTTTTTT. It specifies CASARDRSSEKLFF.

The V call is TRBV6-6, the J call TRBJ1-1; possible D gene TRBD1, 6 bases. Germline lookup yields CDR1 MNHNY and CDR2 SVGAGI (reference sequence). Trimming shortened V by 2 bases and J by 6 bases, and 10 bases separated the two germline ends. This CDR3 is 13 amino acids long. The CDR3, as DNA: TGTGCCAGCAGTTACGGTACAGGGTCTGAAGCTTTCTTT. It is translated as CASSYGTGSEAFF.

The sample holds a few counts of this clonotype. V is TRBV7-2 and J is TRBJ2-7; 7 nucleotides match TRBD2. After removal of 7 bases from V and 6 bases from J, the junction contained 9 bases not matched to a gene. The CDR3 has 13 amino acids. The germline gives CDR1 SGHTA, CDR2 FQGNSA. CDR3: CASTVGWGGEQYF. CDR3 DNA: TGTGCCAGCACCGTGGGGTGGGGGGGCGAGCAGTACTTC. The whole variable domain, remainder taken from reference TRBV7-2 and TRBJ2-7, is GAGVSQSPSNKVTEKGKDVELRCDPISGHTALYWYRQSLGQGLEFLIYFQGNSAPDKSGLPSDRFSAERTGGSVSTLTIQRTQQEDSAVYLCASTVGWGGEQYFGPGTRLTVT.

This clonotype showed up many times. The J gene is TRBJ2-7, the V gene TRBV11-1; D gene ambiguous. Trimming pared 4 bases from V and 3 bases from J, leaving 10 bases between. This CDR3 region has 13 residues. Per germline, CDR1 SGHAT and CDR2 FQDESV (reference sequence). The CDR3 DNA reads TGTGCCAGCAGCTGGACGGAAGACTACGAGCAGTACGTC. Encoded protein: CASSWTEDYEQYV.

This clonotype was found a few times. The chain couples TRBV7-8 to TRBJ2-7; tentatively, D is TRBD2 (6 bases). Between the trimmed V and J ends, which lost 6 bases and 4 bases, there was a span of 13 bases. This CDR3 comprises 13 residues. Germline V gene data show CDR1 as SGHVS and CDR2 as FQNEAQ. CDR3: CASSRDFTYEQYV. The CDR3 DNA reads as TGTGCCAGCAGTAGGGACTTCACGTACGAGCAGTACGTC.

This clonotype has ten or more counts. CDR3 sequence: CSVPTKVGTRTDTQYF. For the CDR3, the DNA is TGCAGCGTTCCCACCAAAGTCGGGACCCGCACAGATACGCAGTATTTT. The chain links TRBV29-1 to TRBJ2-3; D may match TRBD1 or TRBD2 (5 bases each). This CDR3 spans 16 amino acids. V was clipped by 5 bases and J by 1 base, with 19 bases between them. Germline V gene sequence: CDR1 SQVTM, CDR2 ANQGSEA.

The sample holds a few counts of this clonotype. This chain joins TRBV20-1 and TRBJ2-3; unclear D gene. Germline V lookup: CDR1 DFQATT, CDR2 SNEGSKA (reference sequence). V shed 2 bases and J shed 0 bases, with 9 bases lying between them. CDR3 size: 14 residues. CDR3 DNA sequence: TGCAGTGCTAGACGAATTGAAAGCACAGATACGCAGTATTTT. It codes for CSARRIESTDTQYF.